Listed below are T cell receptor beta chains from one sample, sequenced in a study of shared clonotypes between healthy human individuals. Measured with immunoSEQ multiplex PCR; TCRdb has only the in-frame clones, and not every one. The sample includes around 510,000 clones, around 96% of them seen just once. Sequenced: naive CD4+ T cells sorted from blood. These receptors were taken from a woman in her twenties or thirties in good health. Each CDR3 is given with its conserved first and last residue. Fields, in order: J gene, V gene, clone size, D gene, CDR3 protein, CDR3 DNA. D genes are given only for firm matches. A clone size is listed for some rows: how often the clone was seen (once, few, many), or a class if it is expanded.

TRBJ2-1 | TRBV10-3 | once | . | CAISERDRAYNEQFF | TGTGCCATCAGTGAGCGGGACCGTGCCTACAATGAGCAGTTCTTC
TRBJ2-7 | TRBV7-6 | once | TRBD1 | CASSYGQGEAYEQYF | TGTGCCAGCAGCTACGGACAGGGCGAAGCATACGAGCAGTACTTC
TRBJ1-1 | TRBV28 | . | . | CASSLGSRGTEAFF | TGTGCCAGCAGTTTGGGGTCTCGGGGCACTGAAGCTTTCTTT
TRBJ1-1 | TRBV6-5 | . | TRBD1 | CASSMVTGKTEAFF | TGTGCCAGCAGTATGGTGACAGGGAAGACTGAAGCTTTCTTT
TRBJ1-5 | TRBV28 | . | . | CASSSGNQPQHF | TGTGCCAGCAGCTCCGGCAATCAGCCCCAGCATTTT
TRBJ2-7 | TRBV30 | . | . | CAWSVSIDEQYF | TGTGCCTGGAGTGTATCAATCGACGAGCAGTACTTC
TRBJ2-3 | TRBV7-8 | . | TRBD2 | CASSLPSRASGMEDTQYF | TGTGCCAGCAGCTTACCCTCCAGGGCTAGCGGGATGGAAGATACGCAGTATTTT
TRBJ2-3 | TRBV29-1 | . | . | CSAGPRTTTDTQYF | TGCAGCGCCGGACCCCGGACCACAACAGATACGCAGTATTTT
TRBJ2-7 | TRBV2 | . | . | CASSEATPLNLYEQYF | TGTGCCAGCAGTGAAGCGACGCCGTTGAATCTCTACGAGCAGTACTTC
TRBJ1-2 | TRBV19 | . | . | CASSIAQTGSSLLGYTF | TGTGCCAGTAGTATAGCCCAGACGGGATCCTCACTCTTGGGCTACACCTTC
TRBJ1-1 | TRBV27 | . | . | CATTPTGFNTEAFF | TGTGCCACCACCCCGACAGGTTTCAACACTGAAGCTTTCTTT
TRBJ1-1 | TRBV28 | . | . | CASSSPPGYYTEAFF | TGTGCCAGCAGTTCCCCTCCAGGGTATTACACTGAAGCTTTCTTT
TRBJ2-5 | TRBV19 | . | TRBD2 | CASRSTSRRVETQYF | TGTGCCAGTAGGTCGACTAGCCGGAGGGTAGAGACCCAGTACTTC
TRBJ2-2 | TRBV2 | . | . | CASSGPYGTANTGELFF | TGTGCCAGCAGCGGGCCCTACGGGACGGCGAACACCGGGGAGCTGTTTTTT
TRBJ1-2 | TRBV19 | . | . | CASSRAIGYGYTF | TGTGCCAGTAGTAGGGCTATAGGCTATGGCTACACCTTC
TRBJ2-2 | TRBV2 | . | . | CASSEKFVAAGELFF | TGTGCCAGCAGTGAAAAATTCGTGGCAGCCGGGGAGCTGTTTTTT
TRBJ2-7 | TRBV7-8 | . | . | CASVASIGYEQYF | TGTGCCAGCGTGGCTTCCATCGGTTACGAGCAGTACTTC
TRBJ2-7 | TRBV7-9 | . | . | CASSSAGHEQYF | TGTGCCAGCAGCTCGGCAGGCCACGAGCAGTACTTC
TRBJ2-4 | TRBV11-2 | . | . | CASSLKVVGAKNIQYF | TGTGCCAGCAGCTTAAAGGTGGTGGGGGCCAAAAACATTCAGTACTTC
TRBJ2-1 | TRBV9 | . | TRBD2 | CASSAGLAGVREQFF | TGTGCCAGCAGCGCCGGACTAGCGGGAGTACGGGAGCAGTTCTTC
TRBJ1-5 | TRBV19 | . | . | CASTAGAGRNQPQHF | TGTGCCAGTACTGCTGGGGCAGGGCGCAATCAGCCCCAGCATTTT
TRBJ2-1 | TRBV4-1 | . | . | CASSPGHREQFF | TGCGCCAGCAGCCCCGGCCACCGTGAGCAGTTCTTC
TRBJ2-7 | TRBV6-6 | . | TRBD2 | CASSHQTSGISYEQYF | TGTGCCAGCAGTCACCAAACTAGCGGGATCTCCTACGAGCAGTACTTC
TRBJ2-3 | TRBV6-1 | . | TRBD2 | CASSAGGSTDTQYF | TGTGCCAGCAGCGCGGGAGGGAGCACAGATACGCAGTATTTT
TRBJ2-1 | TRBV7-2 | . | . | CASSLVGLNEQFF | TGTGCCAGCAGCTTAGTCGGGTTAAATGAGCAGTTCTTC
TRBJ1-4 | TRBV19 | . | TRBD1 | CASSPWDRQELDEKLFF | TGTGCCAGTAGTCCGTGGGACAGACAGGAATTGGATGAAAAACTGTTTTTT
TRBJ2-3 | TRBV7-8 | . | . | CASSSRAGRNTQYF | TGTGCCAGCAGCTCTCGTGCCGGGCGAAATACGCAGTATTTT
TRBJ2-1 | TRBV30 | . | TRBD2 | CAWRTSGTSDEQFF | TGTGCCTGGAGGACTAGCGGGACCAGCGATGAGCAGTTCTTC
TRBJ2-7 | TRBV6-5 | . | . | CASMGTSFSYEQYF | TGTGCCAGCATGGGGACAAGCTTCTCCTACGAGCAGTACTTC
TRBJ1-1 | TRBV14 | . | TRBD1 | CASSPDRVTEAFF | TGTGCCAGCAGCCCCGACAGGGTAACTGAAGCTTTCTTT
TRBJ1-1 | TRBV9 | once | . | CASSVEEGGGTEAFF | TGTGCCAGCAGCGTAGAGGAAGGGGGAGGCACTGAAGCTTTCTTT
TRBJ2-2 | TRBV11-3 | . | . | CASSLEAGGAGELFF | TGTGCCAGCAGCTTAGAAGCAGGCGGGGCCGGGGAGCTGTTTTTT
TRBJ2-7 | TRBV18 | . | . | CASSLSYEQYF | TGTGCCAGCTCACTTTCCTACGAGCAGTACTTC
TRBJ1-2 | TRBV6-5 | . | TRBD1 | CASSNRGSYGYTF | TGTGCCAGCAGCAACAGGGGGTCCTATGGCTACACCTTC
TRBJ2-5 | TRBV7-8 | . | . | CASSRTPTGNGETQYF | TGTGCCAGCAGCCGAACCCCCACAGGGAACGGAGAGACCCAGTACTTC
TRBJ1-3 | TRBV29-1 | . | . | CSVEQEHGNTIYF | TGCAGCGTTGAACAGGAGCATGGAAACACCATATATTTT
TRBJ2-7 | TRBV28 | . | TRBD2 | CASSPGGTSGSYEQYF | TGTGCCAGCAGCCCTGGGGGGACTAGCGGCTCCTACGAGCAGTACTTC
TRBJ1-1 | TRBV28 | . | . | CASSSAVLWEVNTEAFF | TGTGCCAGCAGTTCGGCCGTTCTCTGGGAGGTGAACACTGAAGCTTTCTTT
TRBJ2-1 | TRBV2 | . | TRBD2 | CASTSGPYNEQFF | TGTGCCTCAACTAGCGGCCCCTACAATGAGCAGTTCTTC
TRBJ1-2 | TRBV28 | . | TRBD1 | CASSVPGTGSNYGYTF | TGTGCCAGCAGTGTACCCGGGACAGGTTCTAACTATGGCTACACCTTC
TRBJ2-5 | TRBV5-6 | . | . | CASSLERRETQYF | TGTGCCAGCAGCTTGGAAAGGCGGGAGACCCAGTACTTC
TRBJ2-1 | TRBV28 | once | . | CASSSNGAPSYNEQFF | TGTGCCAGCAGTTCCAATGGAGCTCCCTCCTACAATGAGCAGTTCTTC
TRBJ1-2 | TRBV18 | . | TRBD1 | CASSPSQGADGYTF | TGTGCCAGCTCACCGTCACAGGGGGCGGATGGCTACACCTTC